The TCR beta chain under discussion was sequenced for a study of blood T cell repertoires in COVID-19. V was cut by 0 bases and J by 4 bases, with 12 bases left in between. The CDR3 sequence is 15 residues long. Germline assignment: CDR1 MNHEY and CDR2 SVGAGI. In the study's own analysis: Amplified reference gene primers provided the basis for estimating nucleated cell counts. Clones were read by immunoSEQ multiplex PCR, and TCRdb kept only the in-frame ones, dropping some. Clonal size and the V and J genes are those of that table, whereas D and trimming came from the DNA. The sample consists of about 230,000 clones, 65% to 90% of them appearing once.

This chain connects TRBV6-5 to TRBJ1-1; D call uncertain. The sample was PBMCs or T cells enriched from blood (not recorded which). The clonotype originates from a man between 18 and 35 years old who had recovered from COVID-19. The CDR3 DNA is TGTGCCAGCAGTTACTCGAGAGCGGCAGCCACTGAAGCTTTCTTT. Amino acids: CASSYSRAAATEAFF.